This paragraph reports one TCR beta chain. These data belong to a study of blood T cell repertoires in COVID-19. For the study at large: Specimens from acute and convalescent COVID-19 originated in the United States, Italy and Spain. T cells, B-cell-depleted T cells, or PBMCs provided the cDNA or gDNA that served as material.

Some clones are missing from TCRdb's copy, which holds only in-frame ones; the method was immunoSEQ multiplex PCR. Here the sample spans roughly 50,000 clones, roughly 90% being singletons. This CDR3 has 15 residues. CDR1 and CDR2 (germline): SNHLY, FYNNEI. The ends were cut back, 6 bases at V and 0 bases at J, with 15 bases in the middle. Sequencing was carried out using peripheral blood. The TCR was taken from an older woman with active COVID-19. The chain couples TRBV2 to TRBJ2-7; perhaps TRBD2 as D (6 bases). CDR3 DNA sequence: TGTGCCAGCAGGGAATTTTGGAGGGCCTCCTACGAGCAGTACTTC. This gives the protein CASREFWRASYEQYF.